This record concerns one TCR beta chain sequence. No antigen is known for it. Qualities for individual bases were not recorded, and no much larger clone is one base off. Ficoll-Paque density gradient centrifugation was used to isolate PBMCs. The data were produced on an Illumina NovaSeq 6000. cDNA libraries for TCRalpha and TCRbeta were prepared by 5'RACE using constant-segment primers, with sample barcodes and unique molecular identifiers added. RNA was extracted from every sample with Trizol reagent. Library amplification was performed in two PCR steps, and a second sample barcode and Illumina TruSeq adapters were introduced in the second step. The libraries were sequenced on an Illumina NovaSeq using 2 x 150 bp paired-end reads. Concerning the study's data processing: With migec v1.2.7, reads were demultiplexed and then collapsed into UMI-guided consensus sequences. With mixcr v2.1.11, UMI consensuses were aligned to TRA and TRB V and J templates and assembled into clonotypes. Expanded or contracted clonotypes were those called significant by both edgeR and NoisET, with noise models trained on biological replicates. For edgeR calls, the cutoffs were a false discovery rate-adjusted p below 0.01 and a log2 fold-change threshold of 1. PCA with hierarchical clustering of max-normalized trajectories of the 1000 most abundant clonotypes was used as exploratory dynamics analysis. Separately sequenced CD4+ and CD8+ repertoires were used to assign a CD4 or CD8 phenotype to each responding clone. TCRdb reworked the public reads: Q25 trimming with fastp, MiXCR clone assembly, productive beta chains retained. Here each entry gathers all rows of one CDR3 protein and keeps the most common genes and DNA. The authors' filters were not applied to this entry. Within this sample are around 430,000 distinct CDR3 sequences, with 16% of them counted one time only. About 22% of the sample is taken by the ten largest.

The germline V gene supplies CDR1 SGHTA and CDR2 FQGNSA. Trimming removed 2 bases from V and 7 bases from J, leaving 15 bases between the germline ends. Including the terminal cysteine and phenylalanine, the CDR3 comprises 16 residues. Only the CDR3 region is kept as DNA, spanning 48 bases read in frame from base 1. These data are taken from a study of T-cell memory formation after mild COVID-19 listed by TCRdb under 2021. Study-wide context: TCR sequence clusters from the two donors were found to be largely donor specific. T-cell clones expanding and contracting after mild COVID-19 in two donors were tracked by longitudinal TCRalpha and TCRbeta repertoire sequencing. Two young, previously healthy adult volunteers, one female and one male, were included in the cohort.

Beyond this particular receptor, the publication reports: Contracting CD4+ clones were found mainly in CM and EM memory subsets, while CD8+ clones were enriched in EMRA. The study included only a couple of mild cases, and larger cohorts that include severe cases with pre-infection samples were judged to be necessary. Some responding clones were detected in pre-infection memory, which suggested that pre-existing cross-reactive memory T cells had joined the SARS-CoV-2 response. The second-wave clones that peaked on day 37 were not confirmed to be SARS-CoV-2 specific. From day 15 to 85, contracting clones showed balanced CD4/CD8 phenotypes, whereas a second wave of clones that expanded from day 15 to 37 leaned towards CD4+.

Recombination linked TRBV7-2 to TRBJ1-6, with no confident D gene call. The sample consisted of PBMCs or a T cell subset sorted from them (not recorded which). This receptor was taken from a young man who had mild COVID-19 (a few samples of this study predate the infection). The sample titles of this study are shuffled in the database, so cell type and time point are left out; the donor was told from shared clones. The nucleotides are TGTGCCAGCAGCTTATCCCAGAGGGCGCGGAATTCACCCCTCCACTTT. Its coded protein is CASSLSQRARNSPLHF. This CDR3, with the reference TRBV7-2 and TRBJ1-6 proteins standing in past its ends, gives the full variable domain GAGVSQSPSNKVTEKGKDVELRCDPISGHTALYWYRQSLGQGLEFLIYFQGNSAPDKSGLPSDRFSAERTGGSVSTLTIQRTQQEDSAVYLCASSLSQRARNSPLHFGNGTRLTVT.